A selection of T cell receptor beta chains follows, all from one sample in a study of blood T cell repertoires in COVID-19. Generated by immunoSEQ multiplex PCR, the TCRdb table keeps only in-frame clones and is missing some. The sample includes over 55,000 clones, 75% to 90% of them seen just once. Sequences were obtained from peripheral blood. These receptors were collected from a man aged 50-60 years with active COVID-19. Each CDR3 is given with its conserved first and last residue. D genes are given only for firm matches. The size field is filled for only some rows; it gives once, few, many or a size class.

TRBJ2-5 TRBV7-3 TRBD1 . CASSPGTGRAGETQYF TGTGCCAGCAGCCCCGGGACAGGGAGAGCAGGAGAGACCCAGTACTTC
TRBJ2-7 TRBV12-3/TRBV12-4 . . CASSSQGPYEQYF TGTGCCAGCAGTTCCCAGGGTCCCTACGAGCAGTACTTC
TRBJ2-7 TRBV7-2 . medium-sized CASSPDISYEQYF TGTGCCAGCAGTCCGGACATTTCCTACGAGCAGTACTTC
TRBJ2-5 TRBV7-3 . . CASSGGTAGETQYF TGTGCCAGCAGCGGAGGGACGGCTGGGGAGACCCAGTACTTC
TRBJ1-2 TRBV10-3 TRBD1 . CAISGGGNGYTF TGTGCCATCAGTGGAGGGGGCAATGGCTACACCTTC
TRBJ1-1 TRBV3-1/TRBV3-2 . . CASSAQGNTEAFF TGTGCCAGCAGCGCACAGGGGAACACTGAAGCTTTCTTT
TRBJ1-4 TRBV18 . . CASSPLGGATNEKLFF TGTGCCAGCTCACCACTTGGAGGGGCAACTAATGAAAAACTGTTTTTT
TRBJ1-3 TRBV19 TRBD1 . CASSRGDSSGNTIYF TGTGCCAGTAGCCGTGGGGACAGCTCTGGAAACACCATATATTTT
TRBJ2-7 TRBV4-2 TRBD2 . CASSDHLAGGSYEQYF TGTGCCAGCAGCGACCACTTAGCGGGAGGCTCCTACGAGCAGTACTTC
TRBJ1-4 TRBV3-1/TRBV3-2 . . CASSQDPGGDEKLFF TGTGCCAGCAGCCAAGATCCGGGGGGCGATGAAAAACTGTTTTTT
TRBJ2-5 TRBV5-8 . . CASSLELTQYF TGTGCCAGCAGCTTGGAATTAACCCAGTACTTC
TRBJ1-2 TRBV3-1/TRBV3-2 TRBD1 . CASSQTGNYGYTF TGTGCCAGCAGCCAGACAGGGAACTATGGCTACACCTTC
TRBJ1-1 TRBV19 . few CASSTGLTNTEAFF TGTGCCAGTAGCACGGGACTCACGAACACTGAAGCTTTCTTT
TRBJ2-1 TRBV7-6 . . CASTPAGGRGHEQFF TGTGCCAGCACCCCTGCCGGGGGGCGAGGGCATGAGCAGTTCTTC
TRBJ2-7 TRBV9 TRBD2 . CASGSSGYEQYF TGTGCCAGCGGGTCTAGCGGCTACGAGCAGTACTTC
TRBJ2-3 TRBV2 . . CASRILDTQYF TGTGCCAGCCGTATACTAGATACGCAGTATTTT
TRBJ1-2 TRBV6-5 . . CASSYAAGVNYGYTF TGTGCCAGCAGTTATGCGGCGGGAGTAAACTATGGCTACACCTTC
TRBJ2-5 TRBV5-6 . . CASSLVAQETQYF TGTGCCAGCAGCTTGGTTGCGCAAGAGACCCAGTACTTC
TRBJ1-1 TRBV7-9 . . CASSLIEGYAGTEAFF TGTGCCAGCAGCTTAATAGAGGGGTATGCGGGGACTGAAGCTTTCTTT
TRBJ2-1 TRBV10-3 TRBD2 . CAIRGGEYNEQFF TGTGCCATCAGGGGGGGGGAATACAATGAGCAGTTCTTC
TRBJ1-4 TRBV9 . . CASSVTTGGVRFF TGTGCCAGCAGCGTAACAACGGGGGGAGTCAGGTTTTTT
TRBJ2-2 TRBV19 TRBD1 once CASSNPRQGSVGGELFF TGTGCCAGTAGTAACCCCCGACAGGGTTCGGTTGGGGGGGAGCTGTTTTTT
TRBJ2-1 TRBV5-4 TRBD2 . CASSWRLAGSNEQFF TGTGCCAGCAGCTGGAGGCTAGCGGGATCCAATGAGCAGTTCTTC
TRBJ2-7 TRBV19 . . CASSIDTGSYEQYF TGTGCCAGTAGTATAGACACCGGTTCCTACGAGCAGTACTTC
TRBJ1-1 TRBV5-8 . . CASSLGRVRNTEAFF TGTGCCAGCAGCTTGGGCAGGGTGCGGAACACTGAAGCTTTCTTT
TRBJ1-2 TRBV3-1/TRBV3-2 . . CARSGGYTF TGTGCCAGGTCAGGGGGCTACACCTTC
TRBJ2-2 TRBV5-1 . few CASKPGAQTGELFF TGCGCCAGCAAACCGGGAGCCCAGACCGGGGAGCTGTTTTTT
TRBJ2-3 TRBV19 . once CASSPPGVAADTQYF TGTGCCAGTAGTCCCCCCGGGGTGGCGGCAGATACGCAGTATTTT
TRBJ1-5 TRBV18 TRBD1 . CASSSGGLYNNQPQHF TGTGCCAGCTCCTCAGGGGGCCTCTACAACAATCAGCCCCAGCATTTT
TRBJ2-7 TRBV29-1 TRBD1 few CSVEQGVGTYEQYF TGCAGCGTTGAACAGGGGGTAGGGACCTACGAGCAGTACTTC
TRBJ2-7 TRBV6-5 . few CASRTVRVHPYEQYF TGTGCCAGCAGAACCGTGAGGGTCCACCCCTACGAGCAGTACTTC
TRBJ2-3 TRBV14 TRBD1 . CASSPTGEKTQYF TGTGCCAGCAGCCCCACAGGGGAAAAGACGCAGTATTTT
TRBJ2-7 TRBV25-1 . . CASSEEGATYEQYF TGTGCCAGCAGTGAAGAGGGTGCTACCTACGAGCAGTACTTC
TRBJ1-3 TRBV18 . few CASSPSSGNTIYF TGTGCCAGCTCACCGAGTTCTGGAAACACCATATATTTT
TRBJ2-3 TRBV10-3 . . CAISPRTDTQYF TGTGCCATCAGCCCTCGCACAGATACGCAGTATTTT
TRBJ1-2 TRBV19 TRBD1 . CASTEQGPLNGYTF TGTGCCAGTACCGAACAGGGGCCCTTAAACGGCTACACCTTC
TRBJ2-7 TRBV4-1 TRBD1 . CASSPRQGEYEQYF TGCGCCAGCAGCCCCAGACAGGGGGAGTACGAGCAGTACTTC
TRBJ2-7 TRBV4-3 TRBD2 . CASSQGTSGASYEQYF TGCGCCAGCAGCCAAGGGACTAGCGGGGCCTCCTACGAGCAGTACTTC
TRBJ2-1 TRBV4-3 TRBD2 . CASSQDQLAGGNEQFF TGCGCCAGCAGCCAAGACCAACTAGCGGGGGGTAATGAGCAGTTCTTC
TRBJ2-1 TRBV6-2/TRBV6-3 TRBD2 . CASSYSTSGRSSYNEQFF TGTGCCAGCAGTTACTCTACTAGCGGCAGGAGCTCCTACAATGAGCAGTTCTTC
TRBJ1-3 TRBV28 TRBD1 . CASMDRGFRLGGNTIYF TGTGCCAGCATGGACAGGGGCTTCCGCTTGGGAGGAAACACCATATATTTT